This note documents a single T cell receptor (beta chain) sequence. The data originate from a study of blood T cell repertoires in COVID-19. Across the study: Sources were T cells, B-cell-depleted T cells, or PBMCs; the material itself was cDNA or gDNA.

The length of the CDR3 is 15 residues. Trimming cost V 1 base and J 8 bases; bases outside gene matches: 5. Germline values: CDR1 LGHDT, CDR2 YNNKEL (reference sequence). Here immunoSEQ multiplex PCR was the method, and the copy in TCRdb shows in-frame clones only, minus some. The sample shows approximately 25,000 clones, around three quarters of them seen only once. Sequencing was done on a sample of peripheral blood. The origin of this receptor is an elderly woman with acute or convalescent COVID-19. The chain recombines TRBV3-1 (or the pseudogene TRBV3-2) with TRBJ2-1, with 10 positions matching TRBD2. The CDR3 protein is CASSQGPSGGHEQFF. CDR3 nucleotide sequence: TGTGCCAGCAGCCAAGGTCCTAGCGGGGGTCATGAGCAGTTCTTC.